Listed below are T cell receptor beta chains from one sample, sequenced in a study of early T cells in non-severe SARS-CoV-2 infection. TCRdb ran MiXCR on the 5' RACE reads and lists one entry per CDR3 protein. The sample lists tens of thousands of distinct CDR3 sequences, roughly 12% seen once, with roughly 1.4% in the top ten. This sample comprised whole blood, obtained at baseline. The source of these receptors is an adult who was a healthcare worker with PCR-confirmed SARS-CoV-2 infection or an uninfected control (not recorded which). The CDR3 runs from the conserved cysteine through the conserved F or W. D genes are given only for firm matches. Expanded clones get a size class; other rows say once, few or many, or leave the size out.

clone_size j_call v_call d_call cdr3_length cdr3_nt cdr3_aa
few TRBJ2-5 TRBV29-1 . 14 TGCAGCGCAGGGGCTGGGGGCGCCCAAGAGACCCAGTACTTC CSAGAGGAQETQYF
. TRBJ2-7 TRBV12-3/TRBV12-4 . 14 TGTGCCAGCAACTTGGAGGGGAGCTCCTACGAGCAGTACTTC CASNLEGSSYEQYF
few TRBJ2-7 TRBV12-3/TRBV12-4 . 14 TGTGCCAGCAGGCTTGGGTCTGGGACCTACGAGCAGTACTTC CASRLGSGTYEQYF
. TRBJ1-1 TRBV11-2 TRBD1 18 TGTGCCAGCAGCTTACAACCCTTTATGGGCGAGACCGGGACAGGGCTGGCTTTT CASSLQPFMGETGTGLAF
few TRBJ2-7 TRBV10-1 . 14 TGCGCCAGCAGTGAGGACAGGACCTCTGGGGAGCAGTACTTC CASSEDRTSGEQYF
many TRBJ2-3 TRBV6-5 . 13 TGTGCCAGCAGTTACCGGGTTCTTGATACGCAGTATTTT CASSYRVLDTQYF
. TRBJ2-1 TRBV5-6 . 16 TGTGCCAGCAGCTTGGAAGGGGATAGCTCCTACAATGAGCAGTTCTTC CASSLEGDSSYNEQFF
. TRBJ1-2 TRBV10-3 TRBD1 15 TGTGCCATCAGGGACGGACAGGGGGCGGACTATGGCTACACCTTC CAIRDGQGADYGYTF
. TRBJ1-5 TRBV21-1 . 16 TGTGCCAGCAGCACTCCGAGGGGAAGAATCAATCAGCCCCAGCATTTT CASSTPRGRINQPQHF
many TRBJ2-7 TRBV6-2/TRBV6-3 TRBD2 11 TGTGCCAGCAGCCAGACTAGCGGGTCGTACTTC CASSQTSGSYF
. TRBJ1-2 TRBV5-6 TRBD1 13 TGTGCCAGCACCCAAGGGACAGCCTATGGCTACACCTTC CASTQGTAYGYTF
. TRBJ2-7 TRBV6-5 . 14 TGTGCCAGCAGTTACGGGGGGACTGGCTATGAGCAGTACTTC CASSYGGTGYEQYF
. TRBJ2-1 TRBV5-6 TRBD2 15 TGTGCCAGCAGCTCTAGCGGGGGGGCCCTCAATGAGCAGTTCTTC CASSSSGGALNEQFF
many TRBJ2-1 TRBV12-5 . 13 TGTGCTAGTGGCCCAAAGTTAGACAATGAGCAGTTCTTC CASGPKLDNEQFF
. TRBJ2-5 TRBV28 TRBD2 16 TGTGCCAGCCACGAACTGGGACTAGCGGGAGAAGAGACCCAGTACTTC CASHELGLAGEETQYF
many TRBJ1-5 TRBV20-1 . 12 TGCAGTGCAAAGGGGGGCAATCAGCCCCAGCATTTT CSAKGGNQPQHF
many TRBJ2-7 TRBV12-3/TRBV12-4 TRBD2 14 TGTGCCAGCAGCCGATCCCGGGACTACGGGGAGCAGTACTTC CASSRSRDYGEQYF
few TRBJ1-1 TRBV20-1 . 13 TGCAGTGCTGCCGTCAGACCGAACACTGAAGCTTTCTTT CSAAVRPNTEAFF
many TRBJ2-7 TRBV6-5 TRBD1 14 TGTGCCAGCAGGATCCGACAGGGTATCCACGAGCAGTACTTC CASRIRQGIHEQYF
few TRBJ2-1 TRBV5-1 TRBD1 16 TGCGCCAGCAGCAAAGGACTGGGGACAGTAGACAATGAGCAGTTCTTC CASSKGLGTVDNEQFF
. TRBJ2-7 TRBV7-8 . 13 TGTGCCAGCAGCTCACAGGTTACCTACGAGCAGTACTTC CASSSQVTYEQYF
. TRBJ1-1 TRBV6-2/TRBV6-3 . 14 TGTGCCAGCAGGTCCAGGGCGGTTTTCACTGAAGCTTTCTTT CASRSRAVFTEAFF
. TRBJ2-1 TRBV28 . 16 TGTGCCAGCAGTCCACCCGGGATTAGCGCAGACAATGAGCAGTTCTTC CASSPPGISADNEQFF
. TRBJ2-7 TRBV7-6 TRBD1 14 TGTGCCAGCAGCTTCGGGGACAGGAACTACGAGCAGTACTTC CASSFGDRNYEQYF
many TRBJ1-1 TRBV12-3/TRBV12-4 . 16 TGTGCCAGCAGTAGGGCCGCGGCGGACTTGAGGGCTGAAGCTTTCTTT CASSRAAADLRAEAFF
. TRBJ1-6 TRBV27 . 13 TGTGCCAGCAGTTACAGGGCGAATTCACCCCTCCACTTT CASSYRANSPLHF
few TRBJ2-6 TRBV7-8 TRBD2 15 TGTGCCAGCAGCGGGGAGGGCTTCCGGGCCAACGTCCTGACTTTC CASSGEGFRANVLTF
. TRBJ2-6 TRBV4-3 . 19 TGCGCCAGCAGCCAAGATGTCACAGGGTTATGGTCTGGGGCCAACGTCCTGACTTTC CASSQDVTGLWSGANVLTF
few TRBJ2-7 TRBV12-5 . 11 TGTGCTAGTGGGAAGACCTACGAGCAGTACTTC CASGKTYEQYF
many TRBJ1-2 TRBV28 TRBD1 13 TGTGCCAGCAGTTTAACGGACAGGGGCGGCTACACCTTC CASSLTDRGGYTF
few TRBJ2-7 TRBV5-6 . 14 TGTGCCAGCAGCCATGACAGTTTCACCTACGAGCAGTACTTC CASSHDSFTYEQYF
. TRBJ2-1 TRBV29-1 . 13 TGCAGCCCCCAGGACCGACTTAACAATGAGCAGTTCTTC CSPQDRLNNEQFF
. TRBJ1-2 TRBV18 . 13 TGTGCCAGCTCACCCGGGAAGGTCTATGGCTACACCTTC CASSPGKVYGYTF
. TRBJ2-7 TRBV20-1 TRBD2 13 TGCAGTGCTAGCAGCGGGGGGACCTACGAGCAGTACTTC CSASSGGTYEQYF
few TRBJ2-1 TRBV27 TRBD2 14 TGTGCCAGCGCAATGGGACTAGCGGGAAGTGAGCAGTTCTTC CASAMGLAGSEQFF
few TRBJ1-4 TRBV24-1 TRBD1 15 TGTGCCACCAGTGCCTCGACAGGGCAGAATGAAAAACTGTTTTTT CATSASTGQNEKLFF
few TRBJ1-2 TRBV11-2 . 14 TGTGCCAGCAGCTTAGGGCTCCGGACGTATGGCTACACCTTC CASSLGLRTYGYTF
few TRBJ1-4 TRBV7-2 . 15 TGTGCCAGCAGTCCAATGGGTGGATCTAATGAAAAACTGTTTTTT CASSPMGGSNEKLFF